These 28 T cell receptor beta chains share one sample of origin, sequenced in a study of blood T cell repertoires in COVID-19. Some clones are missing from TCRdb's copy, which holds only in-frame ones; the method was immunoSEQ multiplex PCR. The sample has 280,000 or so clones, roughly 87% seen once. Sequenced: peripheral blood. These receptors all stem from a man younger than 35 with active or convalescent COVID-19.

V usage is TRBV15 and J usage is TRBJ1-2, with 7 bases that match TRBD1. CDR1 and CDR2 from the germline V gene are LNHNV and YYDKDF (reference sequence). CDR3 length: 13 residues. With V trimmed by 4 bases and J by 4 bases, 3 bases remained unmatched. CDR3 bases: TGTGCCACCAGCAAAGGGGACAGCTATGGCTACACCTTC. Amino acid sequence: CATSKGDSYGYTF.

The gene calls are TRBV5-1 and TRBJ2-4, with D hard to call. The CDR3 is made up of 16 amino acids. Germline assignment: CDR1 SGHRS and CDR2 YFSETQ. V was clipped by 0 bases and J by 7 bases, with 17 bases between them. CDR3 nucleotides: TGCGCCAGCAGCTTGGCCTCCCCTTCGGCGGAGAACATTCAGTACTTC. This sequence encodes CASSLASPSAENIQYF.

CDR3 in DNA: TGTGCCAGCAGCTTCACCAGTTACGAGCAGTACTTC. It yields the protein CASSFTSYEQYF. The chain uses TRBV7-2 and TRBJ2-7; D gene ambiguous. Germline V gene data show CDR1 as SGHTA and CDR2 as FQGNSA. CDR3 length equals 12 residues. V lost 3 bases to trimming and J lost 4 bases, with 7 bases between them.

The chain carries TRBV6-1 and TRBJ2-7; D perhaps matches TRBD2 (5 bases). CDR1 and CDR2 (germline): MNHNS, SASEGT. Trimming removed 3 bases at V and 4 bases at J, with 16 bases between. The CDR3 length is 15 residues. The CDR3 reads CASSDPPRGTYEQYF. As DNA, the CDR3 is TGTGCCAGCAGTGACCCCCCCCGGGGTACTTACGAGCAGTACTTC.

This clone has more than one count but fewer than ten. The rearrangement links TRBV27 to TRBJ2-7; 7 positions agree with TRBD2. The germline V gene encodes CDR1 MNHEY and CDR2 SMNVEV (reference sequence). J lost 4 bases, V lost 7 bases, and 7 bases had no gene match. CDR3 size: 13 residues. CDR3 sequence (DNA): TGTGCCAGCATCGGGGGGAGCGTGTACGAGCAGTACTTC. As protein: CASIGGSVYEQYF.

This chain links TRBV7-9 with TRBJ2-5; 8 bases agree with TRBD2. There are 17 residues in the CDR3. J lost 0 bases, V lost 2 bases, and 8 bases had no gene match. The germline V gene encodes CDR1 SEHNR and CDR2 FQNEAQ (reference sequence). CDR3: CASSLQEGTRYQETQYF. DNA of the CDR3: TGTGCCAGCAGCTTACAGGAGGGGACTAGATACCAAGAGACCCAGTACTTC.

The V call is TRBV5-1, the J call TRBJ2-7; no reliable D call. Deletions cut 0 bases from V and 9 bases from J, with 10 bases between. Germline CDR1 is SGHRS and CDR2 is YFSETQ. The CDR3 has 12 residues. CDR3 DNA sequence: TGCGCCAGCAGCTTGGACACGTTTCGGCAGTACTTC. This sequence encodes CASSLDTFRQYF.

This clone turned up a few times. V usage is TRBV6-5 and J usage is TRBJ1-3, with TRBD1 identical over 7 bases. Per the germline V gene, CDR1 is MNHEY and CDR2 is SVGAGI. This CDR3 comprises 15 residues. V was pared by 8 bases and J by 0 bases, with 7 bases of the junction left unmatched. The CDR3 DNA follows: TGTGCCAGCGAGATTCAGGGGGACTCTGGAAACACCATATATTTT. This sequence encodes CASEIQGDSGNTIYF.

The gene calls are TRBV7-2 and TRBJ1-5; no reliable D call. The V end lost 1 base, the J end lost 2 bases, and 6 bases lay between the germline ends. Germline CDR1 reads SGHTA; CDR2 reads FQGNSA. The CDR3 consists of 14 residues. The CDR3 DNA is TGTGCCAGCAGCTTAGTGCGCGGCAATCAGCCCCAGCATTTT. Protein: CASSLVRGNQPQHF.

J is TRBJ1-3 and V is TRBV9; possibly TRBD1 for D (5 bases). The CDR3 sequence is 14 residues long. V was pared by 0 bases and J by 3 bases, with 7 bases between. CDR1 and CDR2 from the germline V gene are SGDLS and YYNGEE. The CDR3 coding sequence is TGTGCCAGCAGCGTAGGGGGCTTTGGAAACACCATATATTTT. Encoded protein: CASSVGGFGNTIYF. The full variable domain, rest sourced from reference TRBV9 and TRBJ1-3, is DSGVTQTPKHLITATGQRVTLRCSPRSGDLSVYWYQQSLDQGLQFLIQYYNGEERAKGNILERFSAQQFPDLHSELNLSSLELGDSALYFCASSVGGFGNTIYFGEGSWLTVV.

This clone was counted at least ten times. V and J are TRBV6-5 and TRBJ1-1; D is perhaps TRBD1 (5 bases). Trimming shortened V by 0 bases and J by 4 bases, and 12 bases separated the two germline ends. The CDR3 consists of 15 residues. CDR1 MNHEY and CDR2 SVGAGI come from the germline V gene. This CDR3 is CASSYSTDRTTEAFF. CDR3 nucleotide sequence: TGTGCCAGCAGTTACTCGACAGATAGGACCACTGAAGCTTTCTTT.

This rearrangement joins TRBV4-2 to TRBJ2-1, with TRBD2 as a possible D gene (5 bases). V was pared by 1 base and J by 5 bases, with 9 bases between. The germline CDR1 and CDR2 sequences are LGHNA and YNFKEQ. This CDR3 contains 14 residues. The CDR3 sequence is CASSQAGLDNEQFF. CDR3 nucleotides: TGTGCCAGCAGCCAAGCTGGACTCGACAATGAGCAGTTCTTC.

CDR3 DNA sequence: TGTGCCAGTAGTATAGATCTTTATGGAGGAATCTATGGCTACACCTTC. Translated: CASSIDLYGGIYGYTF. V usage is TRBV19 and J usage is TRBJ1-2; no clear D. Germline V gene lookup returns CDR1 LNHDA and CDR2 SQIVND (reference sequence). Deletions cut 0 bases from V and 4 bases from J, with 15 bases between. CDR3 length: 16 residues. The entire variable domain, with the rest obtained from reference TRBV19 and TRBJ1-2, is as follows: DGGITQSPKYLFRKEGQNVTLSCEQNLNHDAMYWYRQDPGQGLRLIYYSQIVNDFQKGDIAEGYSVSREKKESFPLTVTSAQKNPTAFYLCASSIDLYGGIYGYTFGSGTRLTVV.

This sequence joins TRBV27 and TRBJ2-7; D is unclear. CDR3 length: 13 amino acids. Per the germline V gene, CDR1 is MNHEY and CDR2 is SMNVEV (reference sequence). V dropped 0 bases and J dropped 6 bases, with 9 bases sitting between them. The CDR3 nucleotides are TGTGCCAGCAGTTTATCAACTGGGCTCGAGCAGTACTTC. This gives the protein CASSLSTGLEQYF.

The chain combines TRBV12-5 with TRBJ1-1; perhaps TRBD1 as D (6 bases). This CDR3 is built from 14 residues. In germline, CDR1 is LGHNT, CDR2 FRNRAP. The V and J ends lost 6 bases and 9 bases respectively, with 20 bases between them. DNA of the CDR3: TGTGCTAGTGGAGGGGATGTCAGGGGACCCAAAGCTTTCTTT. Its protein product is CASGGDVRGPKAFF.

V is TRBV19 and J is TRBJ1-4; D unclear. The V gene lost 4 bases and the J gene lost 3 bases, with 21 bases spanning the gap. The germline V gene has CDR1 LNHDA and CDR2 SQIVND (reference sequence). The CDR3 spans 18 residues. The CDR3 coding sequence is TGTGCCAGTAGTACTCTTACCGGGGATGGTATAGCTAATGAAAAACTGTTTTTT. Amino acids: CASSTLTGDGIANEKLFF.

V is TRBV5-8 and J is TRBJ2-7, with D perhaps TRBD1 (5 bases). Trimming took 2 bases from V and 5 from J, leaving 14 bases between them. The CDR3 consists of 14 residues. Germline CDR1 and CDR2: SGHTS and YDEGEE. This CDR3 is CASSLGQGGNEQYF. CDR3 nucleotide sequence: TGTGCCAGCAGCTTAGGGCAGGGTGGAAACGAGCAGTACTTC.

The chain employs TRBV29-1 and TRBJ1-2, with 10 bases lining up with TRBD1. V shed 2 bases, J shed 5 bases, and the junction held 14 bases outside the gene matches. Germline V gene data show CDR1 as SQVTM and CDR2 as ANQGSEA. This CDR3 spans 17 amino acids. The CDR3 region is CSVETHGQGGSLYGYTF. For the CDR3, the DNA is TGCAGCGTTGAAACCCATGGACAGGGGGGTTCGCTTTATGGCTACACCTTC. Variable domain in full (rest from reference TRBV29-1 and TRBJ1-2): SAVISQKPSRDICQRGTSLTIQCQVDSQVTMMFWYRQQPGQSLTLIATANQGSEATYESGFVIDKFPISRPNLTFSTLTVSNMSPEDSSIYLCSVETHGQGGSLYGYTFGSGTRLTVV.

The chain carries TRBV15 and TRBJ2-3; D unresolved. CDR3 size: 14 residues. Trimming shortened V by 4 bases and J by 4 bases, and 12 bases separated the two germline ends. CDR1 is LNHNV, CDR2 YYDKDF, per germline (reference sequence). This chain's CDR3 is CATSNRGSADTQYF. CDR3 nucleotide sequence: TGTGCCACCAGCAACCGAGGATCGGCAGATACGCAGTATTTT.

The rearrangement links TRBV5-1 to TRBJ2-2; D remains ambiguous. Per germline, CDR1 SGHRS and CDR2 YFSETQ. The germline V and J ends were trimmed by 1 base and 5 bases, with 12 bases remaining between them. The CDR3 is 15 residues long. The CDR3 coding sequence is TGCGCCAGCAGCTTGAGTCGGGTGGATACCGGGGAGCTGTTTTTT. It yields the protein CASSLSRVDTGELFF.

J is TRBJ2-7 and V is TRBV7-8; D is possibly TRBD1 (6 bases). Looked up from germline, CDR1 is SGHVS and CDR2 is FQNEAQ. The CDR3 sequence is 17 residues long. V was cut by 2 bases and J by 0 bases, with 17 bases left in between. The CDR3 region has the DNA TGTGCCAGCAGCTTAAGACTGGGAAGACAGGACTCCTACGAGCAGTACTTC. Translated: CASSLRLGRQDSYEQYF.

This clone was seen once. The gene calls are TRBV5-1 and TRBJ1-1; tentatively, D is TRBD1 (6 bases). The V gene's germline CDR1 is SGHRS and CDR2 YFSETQ. Deletions cut 2 bases from V and 3 bases from J, with 11 bases between. This CDR3 spans 14 amino acids. The CDR3 sequence: CASSFTGSDTEAFF. The CDR3 nucleotides are TGCGCCAGCAGCTTCACAGGGAGCGACACTGAAGCTTTCTTT.

The chain couples TRBV11-3 to TRBJ1-5; D uncertain. Germline V gene data show CDR1 as SGHNT and CDR2 as YENEEA. This CDR3 spans 15 amino acids. Deletions cut 0 bases from V and 4 bases from J, with 10 bases between. The CDR3 nucleotides are TGTGCCAGCAGCTTAGATCGAGGTCGGAATCAGCCCCAGCATTTT. The encoded protein is CASSLDRGRNQPQHF.

The chain joins TRBV5-8 to TRBJ2-5; D is possibly TRBD1 (5 bases). The V end was cut by 0 bases, the J end by 1 base, with 16 bases between. Germline CDR1 is SGHTS and CDR2 is YDEGEE. This CDR3 has 17 amino acids. DNA of the CDR3: TGTGCCAGCAGCTTGGGTAGGACAATCCCCACCCAAGAGACCCAGTACTTC. This gives the protein CASSLGRTIPTQETQYF.

This sequence joins TRBV20-1 and TRBJ2-3; the D gene is possibly TRBD1 (5 bases). Germline CDR1 reads DFQATT; CDR2 reads SNEGSKA (reference sequence). The CDR3 has 17 residues. The V and J ends lost 3 bases and 7 bases respectively, with 26 bases between them. CDR3: CSASLQGRRRNRNTQYF. In DNA, the CDR3 is TGCAGTGCTAGTTTGCAGGGCCGACGCCGTAATCGCAATACGCAGTATTTT.

This clone was seen a handful of times. The chain is built from TRBV6-5 and TRBJ2-5; no clear D gene. The CDR3 is 13 amino acids. Trimming shortened V by 6 bases and J by 7 bases, and 15 bases separated the two germline ends. The germline V gene encodes CDR1 MNHEY and CDR2 SVGAGI. CDR3 in amino acids: CASSRPPGGTQYF. The CDR3, as DNA: TGTGCCAGCAGCCGGCCCCCAGGTGGGACCCAGTACTTC.

This chain joins TRBV5-4 and TRBJ1-4; 7 bases are shared with TRBD1. J gave up 8 bases and V 4 bases, and 11 bases lay outside the gene matches. Germline CDR1 reads SGHNT; CDR2 reads YYREEE (reference sequence). CDR3 size: 15 residues. CDR3 in amino acids: CASSRTGGGPEKLFF. The DNA of the CDR3 is TGTGCCAGCAGCAGGACAGGAGGCGGGCCGGAAAAACTGTTTTTT.

The chain has TRBV7-9 and TRBJ2-1, with 11 positions matching TRBD1. This CDR3 contains 15 residues. In germline, CDR1 is SEHNR, CDR2 FQNEAQ (reference sequence). The junction had 6 bases not matched to a gene; V was cut back by 4 bases and J by 7 bases. The CDR3 DNA follows: TGTGCCAGCAGCTGGGGACAGGGGGTGAAGAATGAGCAGTTCTTC. It yields the protein CASSWGQGVKNEQFF.